These 10 T cell receptor beta chains were sequenced from one sample in a study of blood T cell repertoires in COVID-19. Sequenced by immunoSEQ multiplex PCR; TCRdb stores in-frame clones only, minus some. The sample lists under 400,000 clones, 80% to 90% occurring once. Specimen: PBMCs or T cells enriched from blood (not recorded which). Source of these receptors: a woman between 40 and 50 years old with acute COVID-19.

V usage is TRBV6-1 and J usage is TRBJ1-2, with 7 bases that match TRBD1. CDR1 and CDR2 from the germline V gene are MNHNS and SASEGT. With V trimmed by 2 bases and J by 3 bases, 6 bases remained unmatched. The CDR3 has 15 residues. In nucleotides, the CDR3 is TGTGCCAGCAGTGAACGTTACAGGGGAGACTATGGCTACACCTTC. This sequence encodes CASSERYRGDYGYTF.

The chain couples TRBV4-3 to TRBJ1-1; D remains unclear. Germline V lookup: CDR1 LGHNA, CDR2 YSLEER. Trimming cost V 0 bases and J 5 bases, with 7 bases left between them. This CDR3 spans 13 amino acids. CDR3 amino acids: CASSQDRRTEAFF. In DNA, the CDR3 is TGCGCCAGCAGCCAAGATCGGAGAACTGAAGCTTTCTTT.

Worth noting for this clone: The same CDR3 is also encoded by other DNA sequences in this sample. J is TRBJ2-1 and V is TRBV13; D gene uncertain. The germline V gene encodes CDR1 PRHDT and CDR2 FYEKMQ (reference sequence). This CDR3 spans 14 amino acids. V was cut by 5 bases and J by 3 bases, with 11 bases left in between. In nucleotides, the CDR3 is TGTGCCAGCAGCCACCGTGGCAGCTACAATGAGCAGTTCTTC. Its protein is CASSHRGSYNEQFF.

The chain combines TRBV9 with TRBJ2-1, with D possibly matching TRBD2 (6 bases). The CDR3 contains 14 residues. Germline V gives CDR1 SGDLS, CDR2 YYNGEE. The ends were cut back, 4 bases at V and 12 bases at J, with 20 bases in the middle. DNA of the CDR3: TGTGCCAGCAGCACCCGGGACTCCTGGGGAGGGCAGTTCTTC. Translation: CASSTRDSWGGQFF.

The chain recombines TRBV3-1 (or the pseudogene TRBV3-2) with TRBJ2-1; 8 bases are a match to TRBD1. J lost 12 bases, V lost 2 bases, and 3 bases had no gene match. CDR3 length equals 12 residues. The germline CDR1 and CDR2 sequences are LGHDT and YNNKEL (reference sequence). The CDR3 region has the DNA TGTGCCAGCAGCCAATATGACAGGGGGCAGTTCTTC. Translation gives CASSQYDRGQFF.

The J gene is TRBJ2-3, the V gene TRBV6-4; 11 bases map to TRBD2. The CDR3 runs 18 residues. Germline V gene data show CDR1 as MRHNA and CDR2 as SNTAGT. The V segment lost 4 bases and the J segment 4 bases; nucleotides outside the gene matches: 13. The CDR3: CASSGPIELAGVSDTQYF. CDR3 sequence (DNA): TGTGCCAGCAGTGGTCCCATTGAACTAGCGGGAGTATCAGATACGCAGTATTTT.

Note on this clone: Since a much larger clone is just one base distant, this may be a read error. The chain is built from TRBV28 and TRBJ2-7, with 7 bases matching TRBD1. Trimming took 6 bases from V and 3 from J; bases not matched to a gene: 5. CDR3 length: 13 amino acids. In germline, CDR1 is MDHEN, CDR2 SYDVKM. The chain's CDR3 is CASSRDSLYEQYF. CDR3 DNA sequence: TGTGCCAGCAGCCGGGACAGCCTCTACGAGCAGTACTTC.

This clone was observed a few times. The V gene is TRBV4-3, the J gene TRBJ2-5, with D maybe TRBD1 (5 bases). V was shortened by 5 bases and J by 0 bases, with 10 bases between the two germline ends. CDR3 size: 14 residues. Germline CDR1 reads LGHNA; CDR2 reads YSLEER. The chain's CDR3 is CASSVQVYQETQYF. The CDR3, as DNA: TGCGCCAGCAGCGTACAGGTGTACCAAGAGACCCAGTACTTC.

The chain has TRBV7-6 and TRBJ2-7; 10 positions agree with TRBD1. V shed 8 bases, J shed 6 bases, and the junction held 10 bases outside the gene matches. Germline CDR1 reads SGHVS; CDR2 reads FNYEAQ. This CDR3 is built from 14 residues. CDR3 sequence (DNA): TGTGCCAGCGAGGTCGGGACAGGGGTGTCCGAGCAGTACTTC. Protein: CASEVGTGVSEQYF.

This rearrangement joins TRBV7-2 to TRBJ1-2; the match to TRBD1 covers 9 bases. The CDR3 covers 14 residues. The germline V gene has CDR1 SGHTA and CDR2 FQGNSA. The V gene end was trimmed by 6 bases and the J gene end by 2 bases; junction bases not matched to a gene: 4. The CDR3 DNA reads as TGTGCCAGCAGTCGGGACAGGGTCAACTATGGCTACACCTTC. This translates into CASSRDRVNYGYTF.